A single sample is the source of the 30 T cell receptor beta chains below, sequenced in a study of T-cell memory formation after mild COVID-19. TCRdb re-analysed the 5' RACE reads in MiXCR, keeping a single row per CDR3 protein. The table has a few hundred thousand distinct CDR3 sequences, 20% to 25% seen once. Sequencing was performed on PBMCs or a T cell subset sorted from them (not recorded which). These TCRs come from an adult woman who had mild COVID-19 (a few samples of this study predate the infection). Cell type and time point are not known.

This chain joins TRBV24-1 and TRBJ2-3; the D gene is possibly TRBD1 (6 bases). The V gene lost 10 bases and the J gene lost 0 bases, with 16 bases spanning the gap. Germline V gives CDR1 KGHDR, CDR2 SFDVKD. The CDR3 runs 15 residues. In DNA form, the CDR3 reads TGTGCCACAGCCGCCGGGACATTTAGCACAGATACGCAGTATTTT. Its translation: CATAAGTFSTDTQYF.

This clonotype was picked up a small number of times. This sequence joins TRBV7-3 and TRBJ2-4; 8 bases are shared with TRBD2. The CDR3 has 16 residues. V shed 5 bases, J shed 3 bases, and the junction held 9 bases outside the gene matches. Germline V gene lookup returns CDR1 SGHTA and CDR2 FQGTGA. The CDR3 loop reads CASSPGLGVGKNIQYF. The CDR3 coding sequence is TGTGCCAGCAGCCCGGGACTAGGTGTTGGCAAAAACATTCAGTACTTC. Looking up the rest from reference TRBV7-3 and TRBJ2-4 gives the full variable domain: GAGVSQTPSNKVTEKGKYVELRCDPISGHTALYWYRQSLGQGPEFLIYFQGTGAADDSGLPNDRFFAVRPEGSVSTLKIQRTERGDSAVYLCASSPGLGVGKNIQYFGAGTRLSVL.

This clonotype was found many times. The chain carries TRBV7-2 and TRBJ1-5; 7 positions agree with TRBD1. V shed 5 bases, J shed 7 bases, and the junction held 5 bases outside the gene matches. The germline V gene has CDR1 SGHTA and CDR2 FQGNSA. The CDR3 runs to 13 residues. CDR3 coding DNA: TGTGCCAGCAGCGTAAGGGGGCAGCAGCCCCAGCATTTT. This translates into CASSVRGQQPQHF.

The chain has TRBV3-1 and TRBJ1-2; D unresolved. The germline CDR1 and CDR2 sequences are LGHDT and YNNKEL (reference sequence). CDR3 length: 15 residues. The ends were cut back, 0 bases at V and 0 bases at J, with 8 bases in the middle. The CDR3 protein is CASSQDSGPNYGYTF. As DNA, the CDR3 is TGTGCCAGCAGCCAAGACTCAGGCCCTAACTATGGCTACACCTTC.

This chain uses TRBV7-9 with TRBJ1-1; a weak D match, TRBD1 (5 bases). The CDR3 has 15 amino acids. Germline-derived CDR1 and CDR2 are SEHNR and FQNEAQ (reference sequence). Trimming took off 1 base at V and 3 bases at J, with 12 bases between the two ends. CDR3 DNA sequence: TGTGCCAGCAGCTTAGGCGGCAGGGAAGACACTGAAGCTTTCTTT. Protein sequence: CASSLGGREDTEAFF.

This chain joins TRBV12-3 or TRBV12-4 and TRBJ2-7; D gene unclear. V lost 3 bases to trimming and J lost 0 bases, with 15 bases between them. This CDR3 is 16 amino acids long. CDR3 coding DNA: TGTGCCAGCAGTTTCCTCTTAGAACTTAGCTCCTACGAGCAGTACTTC. It codes for CASSFLLELSSYEQYF.

V usage is TRBV20-1 and J usage is TRBJ2-7; unclear D gene. The CDR3 has 12 amino acids. From germline, CDR1 is DFQATT and CDR2 SNEGSKA (reference sequence). Trimming removed 7 bases from V and 4 bases from J, with 14 bases in between. CDR3: CSVSIRAYEQYF. The CDR3 DNA reads as TGCAGTGTGTCAATACGGGCGTACGAGCAGTACTTC.

This clonotype was seen a few times. The V and J genes are TRBV7-2 and TRBJ2-3; possibly TRBD1 or TRBD2 for D (5 bases each). V dropped 4 bases and J dropped 4 bases, with 15 bases sitting between them. Germline V lookup: CDR1 SGHTA, CDR2 FQGNSA. This CDR3 spans 15 amino acids. The CDR3 loop is CASSSGGPRADTQYF. CDR3 sequence (DNA): TGTGCCAGCAGCTCTGGGGGACCGAGGGCAGATACGCAGTATTTT.

V gene TRBV23-1 combines with J gene TRBJ2-3, with D perhaps matching TRBD1 or TRBD2 (6 bases each). TRBV23-1 is treated as an ORF (open reading frame) with a function not yet certain. The CDR3 extends over 15 amino acids. The V end was cut by 6 bases, the J end by 3 bases, with 16 bases between. CDR3 sequence: CASRARGVETDTQYF. The CDR3 region has the DNA TGCGCCAGCAGGGCGAGGGGGGTAGAAACAGATACGCAGTATTTT.

This rearrangement joins TRBV5-1 to TRBJ2-3, with D possibly being TRBD1 or TRBD2 (6 bases each). V was shortened by 4 bases and J by 6 bases, with 18 bases between the two germline ends. The CDR3 loop spans 15 amino acids. The V gene's germline CDR1 is SGHRS and CDR2 YFSETQ. The CDR3 sequence: CASSMRDTSWDTQYF. In nucleotides, the CDR3 is TGCGCCAGCAGCATGCGGGACACCTCTTGGGATACGCAGTATTTT.

This clonotype was found a few times. This chain links TRBV7-6 with TRBJ2-5; 8 nucleotides match TRBD1. After removal of 3 bases from V and 4 bases from J, the junction contained 4 bases not matched to a gene. The CDR3 loop spans 14 amino acids. The germline V gene has CDR1 SGHVS and CDR2 FNYEAQ. The CDR3 here is CASSFPGTGETQYF. As DNA, the CDR3 is TGTGCCAGCAGCTTTCCCGGGACAGGAGAGACCCAGTACTTC.

This sequence joins TRBV29-1 and TRBJ2-1, with a possible D match to TRBD2 (6 bases). Germline CDR1 reads SQVTM; CDR2 reads ANQGSEA. V was trimmed by 7 bases and J by 2 bases, leaving 18 bases between them. This CDR3 is built from 15 residues. CDR3 sequence (DNA): TGCAGCGCCGCCCTACTAGCCCCAACCTACAATGAGCAGTTCTTC. Translated, it gives CSAALLAPTYNEQFF.

This clonotype has more than one count but fewer than ten. The genes are TRBV11-1 and TRBJ2-3; 12 positions match TRBD2. The germline V gene encodes CDR1 SGHAT and CDR2 FQDESV (reference sequence). Trimming cost V 4 bases and J 3 bases; bases outside gene matches: 5. This CDR3 is built from 16 residues. The CDR3 DNA reads TGTGCCAGCAGCTCCGGACTAGCGGGAAGGACAGATACGCAGTATTTT. Its translation: CASSSGLAGRTDTQYF.

This chain uses TRBV6-5 with TRBJ1-1, with 9 bases fitting TRBD1. Germline V gives CDR1 MNHEY, CDR2 SVGAGI. The CDR3 consists of 21 residues. V dropped 6 bases and J dropped 6; count of bases not matched to a gene: 29. The CDR3 nucleotides are TGTGCCAGCAGCCCCGCTAGGGTCAGGGGGACAGGGTTTGTGGTGGCGTCTGAAGCTTTCTTT. Protein sequence: CASSPARVRGTGFVVASEAFF.

The V gene is TRBV20-1, the J gene TRBJ1-5, with a tentative D call TRBD1 (6 bases). Germline V gene data show CDR1 as DFQATT and CDR2 as SNEGSKA (reference sequence). This CDR3 spans 16 amino acids. V dropped 1 base and J dropped 0 bases, with 13 bases sitting between them. CDR3 DNA sequence: TGCAGTGCTAGAGCGGGGGGCCATTATAGCAATCAGCCCCAGCATTTT. Protein sequence: CSARAGGHYSNQPQHF.

This clonotype was seen only a few times. The chain combines TRBV7-3 with TRBJ2-3; 11 bases are shared with TRBD2. CDR3 size: 14 residues. CDR1 and CDR2 from the germline V gene are SGHTA and FQGTGA. V trimming: 4 bases; J trimming: 5 bases; junction bases outside the gene matches: 2. CDR3 nucleotides: TGTGCCAGCAGCTATAGCGGGGGGGGAGATACGCAGTATTTT. Translated: CASSYSGGGDTQYF.

This chain links TRBV12-3 or TRBV12-4 with TRBJ2-5; TRBD2 aligns across 10 bases. This CDR3 comprises 15 residues. The trim removed 5 bases at V and 5 bases at J, leaving 8 bases unmatched. The CDR3 nucleotides are TGTGCCAGCAGTGACGGGACTAGCGAATCGGAGACCCAGTACTTC. Amino acids: CASSDGTSESETQYF.

This sequence joins TRBV19 and TRBJ2-2, with TRBD1 identical over 11 bases. Looked up from germline, CDR1 is LNHDA and CDR2 is SQIVND (reference sequence). The CDR3 consists of 17 residues. The ends lost 5 bases at V and 2 bases at J; junction bases unmatched: 7. The CDR3 here is CASSSGTGGSNTGELFF. In nucleotides, the CDR3 is TGTGCCAGTAGTTCCGGGACAGGGGGTTCCAACACCGGGGAGCTGTTTTTT.

This clonotype was seen only a few times. The chain links TRBV5-1 to TRBJ2-7, with 11 bases aligning to TRBD2. The germline gives CDR1 SGHRS, CDR2 YFSETQ. This CDR3 has 15 residues. The V gene end was trimmed by 4 bases and the J gene end by 5 bases; junction bases not matched to a gene: 8. The CDR3 is CASSPGLAGPNEQYF. The CDR3 coding sequence is TGCGCCAGCAGCCCCGGACTAGCGGGTCCTAACGAGCAGTACTTC.

The J gene is TRBJ2-3, the V gene TRBV12-3 or TRBV12-4; 10 bases agree with TRBD2. J lost 10 bases, V lost 3 bases, and 10 bases had no gene match. The CDR3 has 15 amino acids. CDR3 region: CASSFELASGGPQYF. CDR3 nucleotide sequence: TGTGCCAGCAGTTTCGAACTCGCTAGCGGGGGCCCGCAGTATTTT.

The CDR3 region is CASSMAGGPNEQFF. The CDR3 bases are TGTGCCAGCAGCATGGCGGGAGGGCCCAATGAGCAGTTCTTC. The chain employs TRBV7-3 and TRBJ2-1; 9 positions match TRBD2. Germline loops: CDR1 SGHTA, CDR2 FQGTGA. The trim removed 5 bases at V and 6 bases at J, leaving 5 bases unmatched. The CDR3 covers 14 residues.

The table lists this clonotype with a few counts. This chain uses TRBV3-1 with TRBJ2-3, with 7 bases aligning to TRBD2. With 4 bases clipped from V and 3 bases from J, the junction kept 7 bases outside the gene matches. Germline V gene data show CDR1 as LGHDT and CDR2 as YNNKEL (reference sequence). The CDR3 is 15 residues long. For the CDR3, the DNA is TGTGCCAGCAGCCCAAAGACTAGCAGAACAGATACGCAGTATTTT. Translated: CASSPKTSRTDTQYF.

The chain combines TRBV12-3 or TRBV12-4 with TRBJ2-1; 11 positions agree with TRBD2. The length of the CDR3 is 21 residues. Trimming at V came to 2 bases and at J to 0 bases, leaving 15 bases not matched to a gene. The CDR3 nucleotides are TGTGCCAGCAGTTTATCGCGGACAGGACGAACTAGCGGGGGCTCCTACAATGAGCAGTTCTTC. Residues: CASSLSRTGRTSGGSYNEQFF.

This clonotype was detected a few times. This chain links TRBV3-1 with TRBJ2-1; possible D gene TRBD2, 6 bases. Trimming pared 3 bases from V and 2 bases from J, leaving 14 bases between. This CDR3 comprises 16 residues. From germline, CDR1 is LGHDT and CDR2 YNNKEL (reference sequence). DNA of the CDR3: TGTGCCAGCAGCCAGGGGACTCCAGAGACCTACAATGAGCAGTTCTTC. Amino acid sequence: CASSQGTPETYNEQFF.

This chain links TRBV4-1 with TRBJ2-1; D is perhaps TRBD1 (6 bases). The CDR3 consists of 12 residues. Germline lookup yields CDR1 MGHRA and CDR2 YSYEKL. Trimming stripped 2 bases from V and 12 bases from J, with 11 bases between. As DNA, the CDR3 is TGCGCCAGCAGCCAACCCACAGGGTCGCAGTTCTTC. This gives the protein CASSQPTGSQFF.

This clonotype was seen only a few times. The chain employs TRBV7-2 and TRBJ1-1; a weak D match, TRBD1 (6 bases). The germline V gene has CDR1 SGHTA and CDR2 FQGNSA. The ends were cut back, 3 bases at V and 4 bases at J, with 9 bases in the middle. The CDR3 is made up of 13 amino acids. CDR3 protein: CASSLDSPTEAFF. CDR3 bases: TGTGCCAGCAGCTTGGACAGTCCCACTGAAGCTTTCTTT. The variable domain in full, completed from reference TRBV7-2 and TRBJ1-1, reads GAGVSQSPSNKVTEKGKDVELRCDPISGHTALYWYRQSLGQGLEFLIYFQGNSAPDKSGLPSDRFSAERTGGSVSTLTIQRTQQEDSAVYLCASSLDSPTEAFFGQGTRLTVV.

The rearrangement links TRBV3-1 to TRBJ2-5, with 16 bases matching TRBD2. In germline, CDR1 is LGHDT, CDR2 YNNKEL (reference sequence). The CDR3 covers 16 residues. Trimming at V came to 4 bases and at J to 5 bases, leaving 4 bases not matched to a gene. This CDR3 reads CASSRGLAGGPETQYF. The CDR3 nucleotides read TGTGCCAGCAGCCGGGGACTAGCGGGGGGGCCGGAGACCCAGTACTTC.

The rearrangement joins TRBV7-9 to TRBJ1-2; 8 bases fit TRBD1. The ends lost 0 bases at V and 1 base at J; junction bases unmatched: 16. Germline CDR1 reads SEHNR; CDR2 reads FQNEAQ (reference sequence). This CDR3 has 20 residues. The CDR3 protein is CASSLAGLRAGGHDNYGYTF. CDR3 coding DNA: TGTGCCAGCAGCTTAGCGGGTTTAAGGGCAGGGGGCCACGATAACTATGGCTACACCTTC.

The chain combines TRBV19 with TRBJ2-7; 7 bases map to TRBD2. The CDR3 has 15 residues. After removal of 6 bases from V and 3 bases from J, the junction contained 11 bases not matched to a gene. The V gene's germline CDR1 is LNHDA and CDR2 SQIVND (reference sequence). For the CDR3, the DNA is TGTGCCAGTAGGGAGTACTTTGGGGGGGGCTACGAGCAGTACTTC. It is translated as CASREYFGGGYEQYF.

The V call is TRBV12-5, the J call TRBJ2-5; D ambiguous. The CDR3 sequence is 15 residues long. Germline CDR1 is LGHNT and CDR2 is FRNRAP. The germline V and J ends were trimmed by 1 base and 3 bases, with 12 bases remaining between them. This chain's CDR3 is CASGLGRRYEETQYF. CDR3 in DNA: TGTGCTAGTGGTTTGGGACGGCGGTACGAAGAGACCCAGTACTTC.